The 29 T cell receptor beta chains below all came from one sample that was sequenced in a study of molecular identifiers for immune sequencing clone quantification. A single record per CDR3 protein comes from TCRdb applying MiXCR to the PCR reads. This sample has approximately 35,000 distinct CDR3 sequences, with 15% to 20% found just once. The source material was naive CD8+ T cells from blood, with Jurkat cell RNA spiked in. Subset of the sample: FACS-sorted CD8+CD4-CCR7+CD45RA+ naive T cells. The receptor set was obtained from a human donor in good health. Some libraries in this study had Jurkat cell RNA spiked in.

A word on this clonotype: One base away lies a much larger clone, so this may be a sequencing read error. Since the CDR3 does not end with the conserved phenylalanine or tryptophan, this likely comes from a read error. The chain has TRBV19 and TRBJ2-3; the match to TRBD1 covers 7 bases. The CDR3 covers 15 residues. Germline V CDR1 and CDR2: LNHDA, SQIVND (reference sequence). J was trimmed by 0 bases and V by 3 bases; bases with no gene match: 3. The CDR3 DNA is TGTGCCAGTAGTATGGGACAGCGTAGCACAGATACGCAGTATTCT. It is translated as CASSMGQRSTDTQYS.

Note on this clonotype: The CDR3 end shows no conserved phenylalanine or tryptophan, and so a read error is likely. The V call is TRBV4-2, the J call TRBJ2-7, with 9 positions matching TRBD1. With V trimmed by 1 base and J by 2 bases, 6 bases remained unmatched. CDR1 and CDR2 (germline): LGHNA, YNFKEQ. CDR3 length: 16 residues. CDR3 DNA sequence: TGTGCCAGCAGCCAAGTAACAGGGGGCGATCCCTACGAGCAGTACTTG. Encoded protein: CASSQVTGGDPYEQYL.

This clonotype has at least ten counts. The chain has TRBV7-8 and TRBJ2-7; 8 nucleotides agree with TRBD2. Unmatched junction bases numbered 10, after V lost 2 bases and J lost 4 bases. There are 16 residues in the CDR3. CDR1 is SGHVS and CDR2 is FQNEAQ in the germline V gene. In DNA, the CDR3 is TGTGCCAGCAGCTTAAAGGCTAGCGGGTCCATATACGAGCAGTACTTC. This sequence encodes CASSLKASGSIYEQYF. Variable domain in full (rest from reference TRBV7-8 and TRBJ2-7): GAGVSQSPRYKVAKRGQDVALRCDPISGHVSLFWYQQALGQGPEFLTYFQNEAQLDKSGLPSDRFFAERPEGSVSTLKIQRTQQEDSAVYLCASSLKASGSIYEQYFGPGTRLTVT.

Ten or more counts support this clonotype. The CDR3 coding sequence is TGTGCCAGCAGCTTACGTGACGGAGGATCCTACGAGCAGTACTTC. It is translated as CASSLRDGGSYEQYF. The chain uses TRBV13 and TRBJ2-7; TRBD2 is a possible D gene (5 bases). V lost 2 bases and J 1 base, leaving 12 bases between the germline ends. This CDR3 has 15 amino acids. Germline V gene data show CDR1 as PRHDT and CDR2 as FYEKMQ (reference sequence). Complete variable domain (other parts from reference TRBV13 and TRBJ2-7): AAGVIQSPRHLIKEKRETATLKCYPIPRHDTVYWYQQGPGQDPQFLISFYEKMQSDKGSIPDRFSAQQFSDYHSELNMSSLELGDSALYFCASSLRDGGSYEQYFGPGTRLTVT.

As for this clonotype: This sequence may be a read error, since a much larger clone differs from it by one base. The final CDR3 position lacks the conserved phenylalanine or tryptophan, pointing to a likely read error. The rearrangement links TRBV27 to TRBJ1-4; 7 bases line up with TRBD1. Trimming removed 4 bases from V and 8 bases from J; junction bases left unmatched: 7. This CDR3 spans 14 amino acids. Germline CDR1 is MNHEY and CDR2 is SMNVEV (reference sequence). CDR3 protein: CASSYQGEGEKLFL. CDR3 DNA: TGTGCCAGCAGTTATCAGGGGGAAGGGGAAAAACTGTTTCTT.

This clonotype is labeled medium-sized. The gene calls are TRBV5-1 and TRBJ2-3, with D unresolved. V was trimmed by 0 bases and J by 0 bases, leaving 11 bases between them. Germline lookup yields CDR1 SGHRS and CDR2 YFSETQ. The CDR3 is 16 residues long. In nucleotides, the CDR3 is TGCGCCAGCAGCTTGGTTCAGGCCCCTAGCACAGATACGCAGTATTTT. Translated: CASSLVQAPSTDTQYF.

This clonotype showed up just a few times. The V and J genes are TRBV7-9 and TRBJ2-5; D is perhaps TRBD2 (6 bases). CDR3 length: 15 residues. Between the trimmed V and J ends, which lost 5 bases and 2 bases, there was a span of 15 bases. The germline V gene encodes CDR1 SEHNR and CDR2 FQNEAQ (reference sequence). The CDR3 DNA sequence: TGTGCCAGCAGCCCGCCCCGGGGGTCGCAAGAGACCCAGTACTTC. Protein: CASSPPRGSQETQYF. Combining the CDR3 with reference TRBV7-9 and TRBJ2-5 gives the whole variable domain DTGVSQNPRHKITKRGQNVTFRCDPISEHNRLYWYRQTLGQGPEFLTYFQNEAQLEKSRLLSDRFSAERPKGSFSTLEIQRTEQGDSAMYLCASSPPRGSQETQYFGPGTRLLVL.

Concerning this clonotype: A much more abundant neighbour one base away suggests this may be a read error. The rearrangement links TRBV27 to TRBJ2-5; TRBD2 is a possible D gene (6 bases). CDR1 and CDR2 from the germline V gene are MNHEY and SMNVEV (reference sequence). This CDR3 is 14 amino acids long. CDR3 in amino acids: CASSLWGGQEIQYF. CDR3 DNA sequence: TGTGCCAGCAGTTTATGGGGAGGCCAAGAGATCCAGTACTTC.

In its sample, this clonotype was seen a few times. The rearrangement links TRBV6-2 or TRBV6-3 to TRBJ2-3; TRBD2 aligns across 13 bases. The CDR3 has 19 amino acids. V lost 2 bases, J lost 0 bases, and 8 bases stayed unmatched. From germline, CDR1 is MNHEY and CDR2 SVGEGT. The chain's CDR3 is CASSYPGTSGDPSTDTQYF. Written as DNA, the CDR3 is TGTGCCAGCAGTTACCCGGGGACTAGCGGGGACCCTAGCACAGATACGCAGTATTTT.

Many counts were recorded for this clonotype. The chain combines TRBV7-9 with TRBJ1-4; D perhaps matches TRBD1 (5 bases). This CDR3 is 16 amino acids long. Germline lookup yields CDR1 SEHNR and CDR2 FQNEAQ (reference sequence). The ends were cut back, 6 bases at V and 4 bases at J, with 18 bases in the middle. Written as DNA, the CDR3 is TGTGCCAGCAGTCTCCCCCAGGACGGACATAATGAAAAACTGTTTTTT. Its protein product is CASSLPQDGHNEKLFF.

This clonotype was counted between two and nine times. The chain uses TRBV5-1 and TRBJ2-2; 7 bases match TRBD1. Germline V gene data show CDR1 as SGHRS and CDR2 as YFSETQ. CDR3 size: 17 residues. V was pared by 2 bases and J by 6 bases, with 13 bases of the junction left unmatched. In DNA form, the CDR3 reads TGCGCCAGCAGCTTACTGACAGGGCGTTATATCTCCGGGGAGCTGTTTTTT. Translated: CASSLLTGRYISGELFF.

About this clonotype: A much more abundant neighbour one base away suggests this may be a read error. This chain connects TRBV5-6 to TRBJ1-1; 9 bases map to TRBD1. This CDR3 has 14 amino acids. V lost 4 bases, J lost 11 bases, and 12 bases stayed unmatched. The germline CDR1 and CDR2 sequences are SGHDT and YYEEEE. CDR3 coding DNA: TGTGCCAGCAGCGCATGCTACAGGGGGCTAGGGGCTTTCTTT. This sequence encodes CASSACYRGLGAFF.

With regard to this clonotype: This CDR3 fails to terminate in the conserved phenylalanine or tryptophan, so it likely reflects a read error. This sequence joins TRBV7-9 and TRBJ1-3, with unresolved D. The germline V gene encodes CDR1 SEHNR and CDR2 FQNEAQ (reference sequence). V dropped 5 bases and J dropped 0 bases, with 23 bases sitting between them. The CDR3 contains 19 residues. In DNA, the CDR3 is TGTGCCAGCAGCCCCCCCCTTCCCTCAAGTGACATCTCTGGAAACACCATATATCTT. This sequence encodes CASSPPLPSSDISGNTIYL.

The sample holds many counts of this clonotype. The chain recombines TRBV5-1 with TRBJ2-5; 9 bases fit TRBD1. The CDR3 covers 14 residues. Per the germline V gene, CDR1 is SGHRS and CDR2 is YFSETQ. V was pared by 1 base and J by 5 bases, with 3 bases of the junction left unmatched. CDR3 residues: CASSLRTGEETQYF. The DNA of the CDR3 is TGCGCCAGCAGCTTGAGGACAGGGGAGGAGACCCAGTACTTC.

In this sample, this clonotype is medium-sized. V and J are TRBV4-2 and TRBJ2-7; TRBD1 is a possible D gene (6 bases). Germline lookup yields CDR1 LGHNA and CDR2 YNFKEQ. Trimming stripped 1 base from V and 2 bases from J, with 9 bases between. This CDR3 region has 14 residues. The CDR3 coding sequence is TGTGCCAGCAGCCAAGTGCAGGGGACCTACGAGCAGTACTTC. Encoded protein: CASSQVQGTYEQYF.

Note on this clonotype: Since a much larger clone is just one base distant, this may be a read error. V is TRBV5-8 and J is TRBJ2-7; 7 positions match TRBD2. Germline CDR1 and CDR2: SGHTS and YDEGEE. The CDR3 is 14 residues long. Losses at the gene ends were 0 bases for V and 5 bases for J; bases not matched to a gene: 5. The CDR3: CASSLGRGTDEQYF. The CDR3 DNA reads TGTGCCAGCAGCTTGGGGCGGGGGACCGACGAGCAGTACTTC.

This clonotype occurred many times. The genes are TRBV16 and TRBJ2-3, with D uncertain. The V end lost 3 bases, the J end lost 3 bases, and 4 bases lay between the germline ends. The germline V gene has CDR1 KGHSY and CDR2 FQNENV. The CDR3 spans 12 residues. The chain's CDR3 is CASSQATDTQYF. Written as DNA, the CDR3 is TGTGCCAGCAGCCAGGCAACAGATACGCAGTATTTT.

This clonotype was counted many times. V and J are TRBV4-3 and TRBJ2-7; tentatively, D is TRBD2 (5 bases). Per the germline V gene, CDR1 is LGHNA and CDR2 is YSLEER. The V end lost 4 bases, the J end lost 3 bases, and 13 bases lay between the germline ends. The CDR3 is made up of 14 amino acids. In DNA form, the CDR3 reads TGCGCCAGCAGCCGAGAAGGACTGGACTACGAGCAGTACTTC. Protein: CASSREGLDYEQYF.

This clonotype was recorded many times. The chain combines TRBV20-1 with TRBJ1-1; D perhaps matches TRBD1 (5 bases). V was cut by 0 bases and J by 3 bases, with 8 bases left in between. CDR1 DFQATT and CDR2 SNEGSKA come from the germline V gene (reference sequence). The CDR3 spans 13 residues. The CDR3 nucleotides read TGCAGTGCTAGAGACCTAGGGGACACTGAAGCTTTCTTT. The encoded protein is CSARDLGDTEAFF.

This CDR3 is CASSYLGVGYNEQFF. CDR3 nucleotides: TGTGCCAGCAGTTACCTCGGGGTTGGGTACAATGAGCAGTTCTTC. The V call is TRBV6-2 or TRBV6-3, the J call TRBJ2-1; possibly TRBD2 for D (5 bases). This CDR3 has 15 residues. Trimming removed 2 bases from V and 4 bases from J, with 12 bases in between. Per germline, CDR1 MNHEY and CDR2 SVGEGT.

This clonotype occurred many times. The V call is TRBV6-2 or TRBV6-3, the J call TRBJ2-7; D call uncertain. This CDR3 is 13 amino acids long. Trimming left V 10 bases short and J 3 bases short, with 16 bases between. Germline CDR1 MNHEY, CDR2 SVGEGT. The CDR3 region is CAIDAATDYEQYF. For the CDR3, the DNA is TGTGCCATCGACGCCGCGACGGACTACGAGCAGTACTTC.

Comments on this clonotype: With a much larger clone just one base away, this may be a read error. The chain links TRBV20-1 to TRBJ2-3, with TRBD1 as a possible D gene (6 bases). Germline V CDR1 and CDR2: DFQATT, SNEGSKA (reference sequence). V was shortened by 3 bases and J by 0 bases, with 16 bases between the two germline ends. The CDR3 runs 16 residues. The CDR3 DNA follows: TGCAGTGCTAGGGGGACACCGGAGACTAGCACAGATACGCAGTATTTT. Residues: CSARGTPETSTDTQYF.

There are many counts of this clonotype. This sequence joins TRBV24-1 and TRBJ1-2; 9 bases line up with TRBD1. J gave up 3 bases and V 7 bases, and 14 bases lay outside the gene matches. CDR1 and CDR2 from the germline V gene are KGHDR and SFDVKD. This CDR3 is built from 17 residues. CDR3 residues: CATSPTGGSNVDYGYTF. CDR3 nucleotide sequence: TGTGCCACCAGCCCGACAGGGGGAAGTAACGTGGACTATGGCTACACCTTC.

In this sample, this clonotype turned up a few times. The CDR3 DNA is TGTGCCAGCAGTTACGGGCAGCTGAACACTGAAGCTTTCTTT. It translates to CASSYGQLNTEAFF. The chain joins TRBV6-5 to TRBJ1-1, with D unclear. Germline V gene sequence: CDR1 MNHEY, CDR2 SVGAGI. Trimming stripped 2 bases from V and 0 bases from J, with 7 bases between. The CDR3 covers 14 residues.

The sample holds many counts of this clonotype. The CDR3: CASSIHDSSYEQYF. The CDR3 coding sequence is TGCGCCAGCAGTATTCATGACAGCTCCTACGAGCAGTACTTC. The chain employs TRBV10-2 and TRBJ2-7; D may be TRBD1 (5 bases). Trimming pared 5 bases from V and 0 bases from J, leaving 11 bases between. The CDR3 sequence is 14 residues long. Germline loops: CDR1 WSHSY, CDR2 SAAADI.

This clonotype was observed a handful of times. The chain uses TRBV3-1 and TRBJ2-3, with D possibly TRBD2 on 6 matching bases. Germline loops: CDR1 LGHDT, CDR2 YNNKEL (reference sequence). The CDR3 covers 17 residues. V lost 3 bases, J lost 2 bases, and 18 bases lay in between. CDR3 sequence (DNA): TGTGCCAGCAGCCACCGTCCCCGACTAGGCCACACAGATACGCAGTATTTT. Translation gives CASSHRPRLGHTDTQYF.

The sample holds a few counts of this clonotype. The chain uses TRBV6-2 or TRBV6-3 and TRBJ2-1; 11 positions agree with TRBD1. Germline V gene sequence: CDR1 MNHEY, CDR2 SVGEGT. This CDR3 contains 15 residues. V dropped 6 bases and J dropped 6; count of bases not matched to a gene: 7. The CDR3 DNA reads as TGTGCCAGCAGCGCCCGGGACAGGGGGTTCAATGAGCAGTTCTTC. Translating it yields CASSARDRGFNEQFF.

The table lists this clonotype with many counts. The chain couples TRBV20-1 to TRBJ2-3, with D tentatively TRBD1 (6 bases). CDR3 size: 14 residues. V shed 5 bases and J shed 4 bases, with 16 bases lying between them. Looked up from germline, CDR1 is DFQATT and CDR2 is SNEGSKA (reference sequence). The CDR3 DNA is TGCAGTGCTCCACCCCAGGGGTTGTCAGATACGCAGTATTTT. Its translation: CSAPPQGLSDTQYF.

The sample holds many counts of this clonotype. The chain couples TRBV7-9 to TRBJ1-1; D unresolved. The CDR3 is 14 amino acids. Germline V gene data show CDR1 as SEHNR and CDR2 as FQNEAQ (reference sequence). The germline V and J ends were trimmed by 2 bases and 0 bases, with 7 bases remaining between them. CDR3 residues: CASSLTHLNTEAFF. Written as DNA, the CDR3 is TGTGCCAGCAGCTTAACACATCTGAACACTGAAGCTTTCTTT.